A selection of T cell receptor beta chains follows, all from one sample in a study of CD8 T cells in Susac syndrome. From the immunoSEQ multiplex PCR reads, TCRdb called clonotypes with MiXCR, one entry per CDR3 protein. The data contain about 290,000 distinct CDR3 sequences, about nine tenths of them singletons. The source material was CD8+ T cells from PBMCs. The receptors were sampled from a human donor with multiple sclerosis. The CDR3 runs from the conserved cysteine through the conserved F or W. A D gene is named only where the DNA matches it firmly. Clone size is shown for a subset of rows, as once, few, many or a class of expanded clone.

d_gene	abundance	j_gene	v_gene	CDR3aa	CDR3nt
TRBD2	NA	TRBJ2-7	TRBV20-1	CSASVAGGFYEQYF	TGCAGTGCTAGCGTGGCGGGAGGATTCTACGAGCAGTACTTC
TRBD2	once	TRBJ2-1	TRBV5-1	CASSLAIAGVEQFF	TGCGCCAGCAGCTTGGCGATAGCGGGAGTAGAGCAGTTCTTC
NA	NA	TRBJ1-6	TRBV5-4	CASSLATGNSPLHF	TGTGCCAGCAGCTTAGCCACAGGGAATTCACCCCTCCACTTT
NA	NA	TRBJ2-2	TRBV2	CASRRGTPLTTGELFF	TGTGCCAGCAGGCGCGGGACTCCTTTAACCACCGGGGAGCTGTTTTTT
TRBD2	few	TRBJ2-5	TRBV5-1	CASSLAPSGRLYETQYF	TGCGCCAGCAGCTTGGCTCCTAGCGGGAGACTGTATGAGACCCAGTACTTC
NA	NA	TRBJ2-7	TRBV29-1	CSAKTGTYEQYF	TGCAGCGCCAAGACAGGAACCTACGAGCAGTACTTC
NA	NA	TRBJ1-2	TRBV28	CASSSWRDGYTF	TGTGCCAGCAGTTCCTGGCGAGATGGCTACACCTTC
NA	NA	TRBJ2-5	TRBV6-1	CASSGNSGDLALMETQYF	TGTGCCAGCAGTGGAAATTCGGGTGATCTAGCTCTAATGGAGACCCAGTACTTC
NA	NA	TRBJ1-2	TRBV4-3	CASSQDVGVVDYGYTF	TGCGCCAGCAGCCAAGATGTGGGGGTGGTCGACTATGGCTACACCTTC
NA	NA	TRBJ1-2	TRBV4-1	CASSQDFTGKTINYGYTF	TGCGCCAGCAGCCAAGATTTTACAGGGAAAACCATTAACTATGGCTACACCTTC
NA	NA	TRBJ2-5	TRBV15	CATSRKDWETQYF	TGTGCCACCAGCAGAAAAGATTGGGAGACCCAGTACTTC
TRBD1	NA	TRBJ1-4	TRBV7-9	CASSPWTGAEKLFF	TGTGCCAGCAGCCCTTGGACAGGGGCTGAAAAACTGTTTTTT
NA	NA	TRBJ2-3	TRBV11-2	CASSFETDTQYF	TGTGCCAGCAGCTTCGAGACAGATACGCAGTATTTT
TRBD1	NA	TRBJ2-6	TRBV7-9	CASGIARGTGANVLTF	TGTGCCAGCGGAATTGCCAGGGGGACTGGGGCCAACGTCCTGACTTTC
TRBD2	NA	TRBJ2-7	TRBV2	CASTDALAGAYEQYF	TGTGCCAGCACTGACGCGCTAGCGGGGGCCTACGAGCAGTACTTC
NA	NA	TRBJ2-7	TRBV7-9	CASRTGAGAIYEQYF	TGTGCCAGCAGAACAGGGGCGGGGGCCATTTACGAGCAGTACTTC
NA	NA	TRBJ2-7	TRBV29-1	CSVGLGAYEQYF	TGCAGCGTTGGGTTAGGGGCGTACGAGCAGTACTTC
NA	NA	TRBJ1-5	TRBV30	CAWSVSQGYQPQHF	TGTGCCTGGAGTGTAAGTCAGGGATATCAGCCCCAGCATTTT
TRBD2	NA	TRBJ2-5	TRBV27	CASRGLAQETQYF	TGTGCCAGCAGGGGACTAGCCCAAGAGACCCAGTACTTC
NA	NA	TRBJ2-2	TRBV7-6	CASSLAAGQGGTGELFF	TGTGCCAGCAGCTTAGCGGCTGGGCAGGGGGGCACCGGGGAGCTGTTTTTT
NA	NA	TRBJ2-1	TRBV20-1	CSATLGSSDNEQFF	TGCAGTGCTACCCTGGGCTCATCCGACAATGAGCAGTTCTTC
NA	NA	TRBJ1-4	TRBV20-1	CSARKRVNEKLFF	TGCAGTGCTAGGAAGAGGGTTAATGAAAAACTGTTTTTT
NA	NA	TRBJ2-5	TRBV7-7	CASSKQGWETQYF	TGTGCTAGCAGCAAACAGGGTTGGGAGACCCAGTACTTC
TRBD1	NA	TRBJ2-7	TRBV7-2	CASSLLGTGGYEQYF	TGTGCCAGCAGCTTATTGGGGACAGGGGGCTACGAGCAGTACTTC
NA	once	TRBJ2-7	TRBV19	CASSGALAYEQYF	TGTGCCAGTTCAGGGGCGCTGGCCTACGAGCAGTACTTC
NA	NA	TRBJ2-1	TRBV19	CASSIGGTEQFF	TGTGCCAGTAGTATAGGCGGGACCGAGCAGTTCTTC
NA	NA	TRBJ2-7	TRBV7-2	CASSRWDRGAYEQYF	TGTGCCAGCAGCAGATGGGACCGCGGGGCCTACGAGCAGTACTTC
NA	NA	TRBJ1-5	TRBV20-1	CSASLDFTGNQPQHF	TGCAGTGCTAGCCTCGACTTTACGGGCAATCAGCCCCAGCATTTT
NA	NA	TRBJ2-7	TRBV6-5	CASSYSTADEQYF	TGTGCCAGCAGTTACTCGACCGCCGACGAGCAGTACTTC